This T cell receptor (beta chain) is from a study of quantifying T cell responses using KT2 cells. As for the study in general: RNA was reverse transcribed with TCR alpha and beta constant-region primers.

The CDR3 consists of 15 residues. With 7 bases removed from V and 5 bases from J, the gap between germline ends came to 20 bases. Germline V gives CDR1 MNHEY, CDR2 SMNVEV (reference sequence). As to this clonotype: Its specificity is not known.

Different KT2-to-PBMC ratios were created with a constant PBMC count. A single-stranded UMI oligo with SP2 sequence was ligated to cDNA 3' ends. First-round PCR used 4 cycles and beta primers RC1.1 and RC1.2 covering TRBC1 and TRBC2. MiXCR, applied by TCRdb to the UMI-ligation and nested PCR reads, yields one record per CDR3 protein. Of fewer than 50,000 distinct CDR3 sequences in the sample, about a sixth are singletons; the top ten hold 40% to 55%. Study findings and constraints: KT2 sequences were detected down to about one KT2 cell per 100,000 PBMC.

The chain uses TRBV27 and TRBJ1-1; no reliable D call. The specimen was PBMCs spiked with cells of the T cell clone KT2. The clonotype originates from a human donor. This CDR3 is CASTARGKTGTEAFF. CDR3 in DNA: TGTGCCAGCACTGCAAGAGGCAAGACGGGGACTGAAGCTTTCTTT.